Below, 22 T cell receptor beta chains from the same sample are listed, as sequenced in a study of OX40 agonist ivuxolimab in advanced cancers. Library creation used the immunoSEQ multiplex PCR assay. TCRdb limited this immuneACCESS table to in-frame rearrangements with V and J called. A share of clones is missing; checked studies link under half to unresolved V genes, and the rest is unexplained. Recorded for this sample are about 46,000 clones; over 75% of them occurred a single time. The top ten clones comprise roughly 4.5% of the sample. The sample here was CD4+ or CD8+ T cells sorted from blood, taken in a trial of the OX40 agonist ivuxolimab. The receptors shown here come from an adult with an advanced solid tumor such as melanoma, head and neck, liver or kidney cancer.

The V and J genes are TRBV7-8 and TRBJ1-1; 7 bases align to TRBD1. Germline CDR1 is SGHVS and CDR2 is FQNEAQ. The CDR3 consists of 15 residues. V shed 4 bases and J 2 bases; nucleotides not matched to a gene: 7. The CDR3 region has the DNA TGTGCCAGCAGCTCCCCAGGGACAGCCAACACTGAAGCTTTCTTT. Its translation: CASSSPGTANTEAFF.

The genes are TRBV9 and TRBJ2-2; D uncertain. The CDR3 covers 15 residues. Trimming pared 0 bases from V and 4 bases from J, leaving 10 bases between. Per the germline V gene, CDR1 is SGDLS and CDR2 is YYNGEE. In DNA form, the CDR3 reads TGTGCCAGCAGCGTAGGAGCCATACCCACCGGGGAGCTGTTTTTT. Amino acid sequence: CASSVGAIPTGELFF.

The rearrangement links TRBV6-1 to TRBJ1-2; weak D call: TRBD1 (6 bases). The germline V gene has CDR1 MNHNS and CDR2 SASEGT. With 3 bases removed from V and 4 bases from J, the gap between germline ends came to 18 bases. The CDR3 contains 16 residues. CDR3 bases: TGTGCCAGCAGTGAGACCCCCGTCGGGGGCGGCTATGGCTACACCTTC. This encodes CASSETPVGGGYGYTF.

The CDR3 is CASKRGQGHQPQHF. DNA for the CDR3: TGTGCCAGCAAACGCGGACAGGGTCATCAGCCCCAGCATTTT. This chain connects TRBV2 to TRBJ1-5; 8 nucleotides agree with TRBD1. This CDR3 spans 14 amino acids. Germline CDR1 SNHLY, CDR2 FYNNEI. The J segment lost 5 bases and the V segment lost 7 bases, leaving 7 bases of the junction unmatched.

The chain recombines TRBV30 with TRBJ2-1; D gene uncertain. Germline CDR1 and CDR2: GTSNPN and SVGIG (reference sequence). The germline V and J ends were trimmed by 0 bases and 7 bases, with 13 bases remaining between them. The CDR3 consists of 14 residues. This chain's CDR3 is CAWSVLGWKNEQFF. CDR3 nucleotide sequence: TGTGCCTGGAGTGTATTAGGATGGAAAAATGAGCAGTTCTTC.

This clone occurred once. The genes are TRBV27 and TRBJ2-2; 7 bases are shared with TRBD2. The CDR3 has 18 residues. Germline V gene lookup returns CDR1 MNHEY and CDR2 SMNVEV (reference sequence). V dropped 1 base and J dropped 3; count of bases not matched to a gene: 11. The CDR3 loop is CASSLWASGASDTGELFF. CDR3 bases: TGTGCCAGCAGTTTATGGGCCAGCGGGGCATCTGACACCGGGGAGCTGTTTTTT.

The rearrangement links TRBV7-9 to TRBJ2-2; D tentatively reads TRBD1 or TRBD2 (5 bases each). This CDR3 comprises 16 residues. Germline assignment: CDR1 SEHNR and CDR2 FQNEAQ (reference sequence). V lost 5 bases and J lost 5, with 18 bases in between. Written as DNA, the CDR3 is TGTGCCAGCAGCCCCAGGGCGGGTCCAGGAACCGGGGAGCTGTTTTTT. It is translated as CASSPRAGPGTGELFF.

V is TRBV5-6 and J is TRBJ2-1; 7 nucleotides align to TRBD2. V dropped 0 bases and J dropped 3; count of bases not matched to a gene: 9. Germline lookup yields CDR1 SGHDT and CDR2 YYEEEE. CDR3 length: 17 amino acids. CDR3 nucleotide sequence: TGTGCCAGCAGCTTGGGGCCAGGGCTAGCGGACTACAATGAGCAGTTCTTC. This translates into CASSLGPGLADYNEQFF.

The table lists this clone with a count of one. The CDR3 protein is CASSVLRNTGELFF. CDR3 nucleotide sequence: TGCGCCAGCAGTGTACTGAGAAACACCGGGGAGCTGTTTTTT. The chain carries TRBV4-1 and TRBJ2-2; unclear D gene. CDR1 is MGHRA, CDR2 YSYEKL, per germline. CDR3 length: 14 amino acids. Trimming pared 6 bases from V and 2 bases from J, leaving 10 bases between.

Turning to this clone: One junction end does not reproduce the germline sequence, and a read error may be involved. In nucleotides, the CDR3 is TGTGCCAGCAGCTTGGATCCCTCTGGAAACATCATATATTTT. It specifies CASSLDPSGNIIYF. This chain connects TRBV5-6 to TRBJ1-3; no reliable D call. This CDR3 has 14 amino acids. Germline V lookup: CDR1 SGHDT, CDR2 YYEEEE.

J is TRBJ2-1 and V is TRBV7-9; 14 bases map to TRBD2. This CDR3 region has 16 residues. CDR1 SEHNR and CDR2 FQNEAQ come from the germline V gene (reference sequence). After removal of 4 bases from V and 7 bases from J, the junction contained 6 bases not matched to a gene. The CDR3 coding sequence is TGTGCCAGCAGCTCTCAAGGGACTAGCGGGAGAAATGAGCAGTTCTTC. Encoded protein: CASSSQGTSGRNEQFF.

The J gene is TRBJ2-1, the V gene TRBV12-5, with D perhaps given as TRBD1 or TRBD2 (5 bases each). V dropped 6 bases and J dropped 1 base, with 10 bases sitting between them. The CDR3 is 14 residues long. CDR1 LGHNT and CDR2 FRNRAP come from the germline V gene. CDR3 residues: CASGTWGSYNEQFF. CDR3 bases: TGTGCTAGTGGCACATGGGGGTCCTACAATGAGCAGTTCTTC.

This rearrangement joins TRBV6-7 to TRBJ1-3; no reliable D call. TRBV6-7 is reported as an ORF; its role is uncertain. CDR3 size: 20 residues. V was trimmed by 1 base and J by 0 bases, leaving 22 bases between them. This CDR3 reads CASSYLVQDRLFNSGNTIYF. Here the CDR3 DNA reads TGTGCCAGCAGTTACTTAGTCCAGGACCGCCTATTTAACTCTGGAAACACCATATATTTT.

This clone was recorded a few times. V usage is TRBV2 and J usage is TRBJ2-7, with D maybe TRBD1 (6 bases). Trimming shortened V by 5 bases and J by 2 bases, and 10 bases separated the two germline ends. In germline, CDR1 is SNHLY, CDR2 FYNNEI. The CDR3 loop spans 13 amino acids. In DNA, the CDR3 is TGTGCCAGCAGTAAGACAGGACCCTACGAGCAGTACGTC. Translated: CASSKTGPYEQYV.

The chain carries TRBV19 and TRBJ2-3; D possibly corresponds to TRBD1 (6 bases). The CDR3 totals 13 residues. V lost 5 bases and J lost 5, with 11 bases in between. In germline, CDR1 is LNHDA, CDR2 SQIVND (reference sequence). DNA for the CDR3: TGTGCCAGTAGTGCCCCAGGGGTAGATACGCAGTATTTT. It yields the protein CASSAPGVDTQYF.

The chain carries TRBV30 and TRBJ2-3; tentatively, D is TRBD2 (6 bases). V shed 0 bases and J shed 0 bases, with 7 bases lying between them. This CDR3 region has 14 residues. CDR1 and CDR2 from the germline V gene are GTSNPN and SVGIG (reference sequence). In DNA form, the CDR3 reads TGTGCCTGGAGTGTCGGGGGAAGCACAGATACGCAGTATTTT. It encodes CAWSVGGSTDTQYF.

Only one count was recorded for this clone. The V gene is TRBV9, the J gene TRBJ2-3; TRBD2 matches 9 bases. CDR1 and CDR2 (germline): SGDLS, YYNGEE. V lost 0 bases, J lost 3 bases, and 11 bases stayed unmatched. This CDR3 contains 18 residues. CDR3 residues: CASSVVGREGRGTDTQYF. DNA of the CDR3: TGTGCCAGCAGCGTAGTAGGGCGGGAGGGGCGTGGAACAGATACGCAGTATTTT.

The genes are TRBV20-1 and TRBJ2-7; D call uncertain. Germline V CDR1 and CDR2: DFQATT, SNEGSKA (reference sequence). The V end was cut by 6 bases, the J end by 0 bases, with 6 bases between. The CDR3 totals 11 residues. In nucleotides, the CDR3 is TGCAGTGCGGTCTACTCCTACGAGCAGTACTTC. As protein: CSAVYSYEQYF.

The rearrangement joins TRBV9 to TRBJ2-3, with 7 bases matching TRBD2. The CDR3 totals 14 residues. Germline CDR1 and CDR2: SGDLS and YYNGEE. V lost 6 bases and J lost 2; bases outside the gene matches: 6. CDR3 nucleotides: TGTGCCAGCAACGGGGACTACATCACAGATACGCAGTATTTT. The encoded protein is CASNGDYITDTQYF.

The V and J genes are TRBV5-8 and TRBJ1-1; no reliable D call. Between the trimmed V and J ends, which lost 1 base and 1 base, there was a span of 5 bases. CDR1 is SGHTS and CDR2 is YDEGEE in the germline V gene. CDR3 length: 13 residues. Here the CDR3 reads CASSLKQNTEAFF. CDR3 DNA: TGTGCCAGCAGCTTGAAACAGAACACTGAAGCTTTCTTT.

The chain joins TRBV27 to TRBJ2-4; tentative D call: TRBD1 (6 bases). V lost 5 bases, J lost 0 bases, and 23 bases lay in between. The CDR3 extends over 19 amino acids. The germline gives CDR1 MNHEY, CDR2 SMNVEV (reference sequence). CDR3 residues: CASSPTPGHEVIAKNIQYF. The CDR3, as DNA: TGTGCCAGCAGTCCTACGCCGGGACATGAAGTAATAGCCAAAAACATTCAGTACTTC.

This clone was recorded once. The gene calls are TRBV28 and TRBJ2-5, with a weak D call TRBD1 (6 bases). Trimming took off 6 bases at V and 1 base at J, with 15 bases between the two ends. The length of the CDR3 is 15 residues. Germline V gene data show CDR1 as MDHEN and CDR2 as SYDVKM. The chain's CDR3 is CASSSRQEIQETQYF. Written as DNA, the CDR3 is TGTGCCAGCAGCAGTAGACAGGAGATCCAAGAGACCCAGTACTTC.